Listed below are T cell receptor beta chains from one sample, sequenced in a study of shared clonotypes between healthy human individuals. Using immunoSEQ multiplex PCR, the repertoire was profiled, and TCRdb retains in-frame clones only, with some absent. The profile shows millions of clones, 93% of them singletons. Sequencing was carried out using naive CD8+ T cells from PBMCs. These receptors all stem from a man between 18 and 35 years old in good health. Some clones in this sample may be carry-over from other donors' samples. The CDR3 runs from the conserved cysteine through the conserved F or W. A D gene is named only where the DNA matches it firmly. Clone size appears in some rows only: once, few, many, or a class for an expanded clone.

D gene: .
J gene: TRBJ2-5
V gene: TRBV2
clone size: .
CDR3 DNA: TGTGCCAGCACCGAGGGTGGGCCCTTTTTAGAGACCCAGTACTTC
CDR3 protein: CASTEGGPFLETQYF

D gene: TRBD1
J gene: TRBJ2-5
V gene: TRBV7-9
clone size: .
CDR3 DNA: TGTGCCAGCAGCCCGAGGACAGGGGTAATTCTGGAGACCCAGTACTTC
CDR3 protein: CASSPRTGVILETQYF

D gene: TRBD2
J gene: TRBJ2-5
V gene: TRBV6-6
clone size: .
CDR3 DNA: TGTGCCAGCAGCCCCAGGGAGGGGCCGGGGTCGGCCCAGTACTTC
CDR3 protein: CASSPREGPGSAQYF

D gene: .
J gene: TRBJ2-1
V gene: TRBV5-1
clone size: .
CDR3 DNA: TGCGCCAGCAGCTTGGTTTCGTACAATGAGCAGTTCTTC
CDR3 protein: CASSLVSYNEQFF

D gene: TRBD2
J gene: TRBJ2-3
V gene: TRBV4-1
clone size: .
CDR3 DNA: TGCGCCAGCAGCCCGTCTAGCGGTTACTTCACAGATACGCAGTATTTT
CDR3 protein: CASSPSSGYFTDTQYF

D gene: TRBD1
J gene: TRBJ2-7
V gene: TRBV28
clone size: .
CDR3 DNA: TGTGCCAGCAGGACGACAGGGACCTACGAGCAGTACTTC
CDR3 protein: CASRTTGTYEQYF

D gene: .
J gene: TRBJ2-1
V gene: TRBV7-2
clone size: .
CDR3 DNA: TGTGCCAGCAGCTTAGCAAGAGGAGCCTATTCTCTGGGGCCCAATGAGCAGTTCTTC
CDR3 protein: CASSLARGAYSLGPNEQFF

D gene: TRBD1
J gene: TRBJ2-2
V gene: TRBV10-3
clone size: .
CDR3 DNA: TGTGCCATCATGGCAACCGGGACAGGGGACACCGGGGAGCTGTTTTTT
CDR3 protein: CAIMATGTGDTGELFF

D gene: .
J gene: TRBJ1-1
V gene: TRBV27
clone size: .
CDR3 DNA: TGTGCCAGCAGTATACTTCCCCGGGGGAACACTGAAGCTTTCTTT
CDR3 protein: CASSILPRGNTEAFF

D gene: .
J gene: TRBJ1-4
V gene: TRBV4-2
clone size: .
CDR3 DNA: TGTGCCAGCAGCCAAGTAAACGGGGGGGAGGGTGAAAAACTGTTTTTT
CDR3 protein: CASSQVNGGEGEKLFF

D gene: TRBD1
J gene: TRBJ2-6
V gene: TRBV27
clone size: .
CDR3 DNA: TGTGCCAGCAGTTCTCGAGACAGGGATGGGGCCAACGTCCTGACTTTC
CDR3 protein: CASSSRDRDGANVLTF

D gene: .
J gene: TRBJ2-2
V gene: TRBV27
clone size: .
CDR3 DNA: TGTGCCAGCAGTTCGCTCAACACCGGGGAGCTGTTTTTT
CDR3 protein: CASSSLNTGELFF

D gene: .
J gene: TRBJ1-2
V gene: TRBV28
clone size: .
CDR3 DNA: TGTGCCACTCACATAGGGGGGGACTATGGCTACACCTTC
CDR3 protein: CATHIGGDYGYTF

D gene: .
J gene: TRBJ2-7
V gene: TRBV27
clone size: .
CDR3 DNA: TGTGCCAGCAGCTCCTCTTTGGGGAGCTTGGTCTACGAGCAGTACTTC
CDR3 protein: CASSSSLGSLVYEQYF

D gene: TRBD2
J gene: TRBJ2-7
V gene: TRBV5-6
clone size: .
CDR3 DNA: TGTGCCAGCAGCCTGGGACTAGCGCACTACGAGCAGTACTTC
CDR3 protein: CASSLGLAHYEQYF

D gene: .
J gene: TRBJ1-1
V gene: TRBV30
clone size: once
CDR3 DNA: TGTGCCTGGAGTTTTCGAACAGGGTATGGTACTGAAGCTTTCTTT
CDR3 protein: CAWSFRTGYGTEAFF

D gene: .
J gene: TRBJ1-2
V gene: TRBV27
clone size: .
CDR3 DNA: TGTGCCAGCAGTTCGTCTAACCCAGGGGCCAACTATGGCTACACCTTC
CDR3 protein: CASSSSNPGANYGYTF

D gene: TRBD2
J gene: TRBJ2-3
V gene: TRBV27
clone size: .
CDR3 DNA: TGTGCCAGCAGTTTACTACGGACTAGCGGCACGGATACGCAGTATTTT
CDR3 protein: CASSLLRTSGTDTQYF

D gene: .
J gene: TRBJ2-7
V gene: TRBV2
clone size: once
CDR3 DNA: TGTGCCAGCAGGGGGTTTGCCGTGCGGGATTTGGCCTACGAGCAGTACTTC
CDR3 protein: CASRGFAVRDLAYEQYF

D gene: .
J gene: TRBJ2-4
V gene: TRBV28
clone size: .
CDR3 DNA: TGTGCCAGCAGCACCCTTACAGGGCACCACCGGGGCGTTCAGTACTTC
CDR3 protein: CASSTLTGHHRGVQYF

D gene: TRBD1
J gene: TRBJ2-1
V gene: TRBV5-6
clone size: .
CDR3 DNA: TGTGCCAGCAGCTGGGACAGGGACTATGAGCAGTTCTTC
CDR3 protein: CASSWDRDYEQFF

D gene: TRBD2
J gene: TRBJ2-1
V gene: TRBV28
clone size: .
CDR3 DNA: TGTGCCAGCAGTTTAGGACTAGCGGGGAACAATGAGCAGTTCTTC
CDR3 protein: CASSLGLAGNNEQFF

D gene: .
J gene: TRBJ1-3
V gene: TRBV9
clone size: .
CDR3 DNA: TGTGCCAGCAGCGTAGGAGGGGGATCTGGAAACACCATATATTTT
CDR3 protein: CASSVGGGSGNTIYF

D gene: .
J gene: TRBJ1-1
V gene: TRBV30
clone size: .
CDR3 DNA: TGTGCCTGGAGTTTGTTGACCCCTGAAGCTTTCTTT
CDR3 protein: CAWSLLTPEAFF

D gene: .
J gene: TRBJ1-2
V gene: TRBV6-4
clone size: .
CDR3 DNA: TGTGCCAGCAGTGCGACAGGAAACTATGGCTACACCTTC
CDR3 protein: CASSATGNYGYTF

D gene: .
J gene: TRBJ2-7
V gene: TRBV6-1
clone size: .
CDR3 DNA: TGTGCCAGCAGTGGGGATTTAAGGACGGGTGTTTACGAGCAGTACTTC
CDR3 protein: CASSGDLRTGVYEQYF

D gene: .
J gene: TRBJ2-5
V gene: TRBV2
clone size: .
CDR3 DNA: TGTGCCAGGGGGAAGGGGGGTCAAGAGACCCAGTACTTC
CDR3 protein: CARGKGGQETQYF

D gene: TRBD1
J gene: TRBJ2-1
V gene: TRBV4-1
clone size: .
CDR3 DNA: TGCGCCAGCAGCCAAAACTTGGCTCTCGGGACAGAGTACAATGAGCAGTTCTTC
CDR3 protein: CASSQNLALGTEYNEQFF

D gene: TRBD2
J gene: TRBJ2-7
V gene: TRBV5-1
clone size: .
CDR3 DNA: TGCGCCAGCAGCGGGAGGGATCGCTCCTACGAGCAGTACTTC
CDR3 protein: CASSGRDRSYEQYF

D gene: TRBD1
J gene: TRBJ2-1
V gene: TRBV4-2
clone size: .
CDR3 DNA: TGTGCCAGCAGCTACGACAGGGACAATGAGCAGTTCTTC
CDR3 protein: CASSYDRDNEQFF

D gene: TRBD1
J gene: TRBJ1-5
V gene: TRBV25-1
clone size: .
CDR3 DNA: TGTGCCAGCAGTGACGCCCGGGACAGGGGCTCCCAGCCCCAGCATTTT
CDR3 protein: CASSDARDRGSQPQHF

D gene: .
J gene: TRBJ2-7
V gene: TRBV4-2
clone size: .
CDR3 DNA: TGTGCCAGCAGCCAAGATTCCACACAGACCTACGAGCAGTACTTC
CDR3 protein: CASSQDSTQTYEQYF